A single sample gave rise to the 18 T cell receptor beta chains below, sequenced in a study of blood T cell repertoires in COVID-19. The method was immunoSEQ multiplex PCR; TCRdb's version includes in-frame clones alone and lacks a portion of them. Of some 100,000 clones listed, 84% are singletons. Sequences were obtained from peripheral blood. Source of these receptors: a woman older than 75 with active or convalescent COVID-19.

The chain carries TRBV7-9 and TRBJ1-4, with 10 bases that match TRBD1. The ends lost 5 bases at V and 6 bases at J; junction bases unmatched: 3. The CDR3 is 14 amino acids. Germline CDR1 and CDR2: SEHNR and FQNEAQ (reference sequence). CDR3 residues: CASSEDRGDEKLFF. CDR3 in DNA: TGTGCCAGCAGCGAGGACAGGGGGGATGAAAAACTGTTTTTT.

V usage is TRBV7-8 and J usage is TRBJ2-5; TRBD2 agrees at 8 bases. The J segment lost 5 bases and the V segment lost 4 bases, leaving 12 bases of the junction unmatched. This CDR3 has 16 amino acids. The germline V gene has CDR1 SGHVS and CDR2 FQNEAQ. The CDR3 sequence is CASSSYSGMGRETQYF. CDR3 bases: TGTGCCAGCAGCTCGTATAGCGGGATGGGACGGGAGACCCAGTACTTC.

The count of this clone is one. The chain recombines TRBV28 with TRBJ2-1; TRBD1 matches 10 bases. The CDR3 is 16 residues long. Germline V gives CDR1 MDHEN, CDR2 SYDVKM. V dropped 5 bases and J dropped 7; count of bases not matched to a gene: 11. CDR3 in DNA: TGTGCCAGCAGTAGCCCGGGACAGGGGCATAGGAATGAGCAGTTCTTC. Protein: CASSSPGQGHRNEQFF.

This chain links TRBV12-2 with TRBJ2-1; TRBD2 is taken as the D call from the table, unchecked against the DNA. TRBV12-2 is a pseudogene. The CDR3 spans 15 residues. The CDR3 coding sequence is TGTGCAAGTCGCCTTCTTAGCGGGAGATACAATGAGCAGTTCTTC. Translation: CASRLLSGRYNEQFF.

The genes are TRBV15 and TRBJ2-3; the D gene is possibly TRBD2 (7 bases). The CDR3 consists of 18 residues. The V and J ends lost 1 base and 7 bases respectively, with 24 bases between them. The germline V gene has CDR1 LNHNV and CDR2 YYDKDF (reference sequence). Here the CDR3 DNA reads TGTGCCACCAGCAGAGGAGGGGGGGCTAGCGGTTCCTCCCATACGCAGTATTTT. This encodes CATSRGGGASGSSHTQYF.

The rearrangement links TRBV9 to TRBJ2-5, with D tentatively TRBD2 (5 bases). CDR1 is SGDLS, CDR2 YYNGEE, per germline. The CDR3 extends over 14 amino acids. Trimming took off 3 bases at V and 5 bases at J, with 14 bases between the two ends. Here the CDR3 reads CASSASAGLETQYF. CDR3 DNA sequence: TGTGCCAGCAGCGCCTCTGCGGGCTTGGAGACCCAGTACTTC. Drawing the rest from reference TRBV9 and TRBJ2-5, the complete variable domain is DSGVTQTPKHLITATGQRVTLRCSPRSGDLSVYWYQQSLDQGLQFLIQYYNGEERAKGNILERFSAQQFPDLHSELNLSSLELGDSALYFCASSASAGLETQYFGPGTRLLVL.

The rearrangement joins TRBV20-1 to TRBJ2-7; weak D call: TRBD1 (6 bases). Trimming took off 2 bases at V and 4 bases at J, with 6 bases between the two ends. The CDR3 sequence is 11 residues long. The V gene's germline CDR1 is DFQATT and CDR2 SNEGSKA (reference sequence). CDR3 in amino acids: CSARQGYEQYF. The DNA of the CDR3 is TGCAGTGCTAGACAGGGGTACGAGCAGTACTTC.

The CDR3: CASSLAGAGGFSYEQYF. CDR3 DNA sequence: TGTGCCAGCAGCTTAGCGGGGGCTGGCGGTTTCTCCTACGAGCAGTACTTC. The rearrangement links TRBV11-1 to TRBJ2-7; the D gene is possibly TRBD1 (6 bases). CDR1 is SGHAT and CDR2 is FQDESV in the germline V gene (reference sequence). V lost 0 bases and J 0 bases, leaving 15 bases between the germline ends. The CDR3 consists of 17 residues.

This clone was seen a single time. The chain carries TRBV6-4 and TRBJ2-3; 16 bases fit TRBD2. The CDR3 consists of 17 residues. Germline CDR1 reads MRHNA; CDR2 reads SNTAGT. V shed 5 bases, J shed 6 bases, and the junction held 8 bases outside the gene matches. CDR3 sequence reads: CASSTGLAGGPSDTQYF. The CDR3 DNA reads TGTGCCAGCAGTACGGGACTAGCGGGGGGGCCCAGTGATACGCAGTATTTT.

There are a few counts of this clone. This chain connects TRBV28 to TRBJ2-1, with TRBD2 matching 9 bases. This CDR3 has 21 residues. Looked up from germline, CDR1 is MDHEN and CDR2 is SYDVKM. Germline trimming cut 1 base from V and 3 bases from J; bases unmatched to any gene: 19. CDR3 protein: CASSLLGNRVLAGVNYNEQFF. The CDR3 DNA sequence: TGTGCCAGCAGTTTATTGGGGAACAGGGTGTTAGCGGGAGTGAACTACAATGAGCAGTTCTTC.

The chain is built from TRBV7-8 and TRBJ2-7; D not certain. The germline V gene has CDR1 SGHVS and CDR2 FQNEAQ. V lost 5 bases to trimming and J lost 0 bases, with 5 bases between them. The CDR3 totals 12 residues. The CDR3 loop reads CASSPSSYEQYF. CDR3 DNA sequence: TGTGCCAGCAGCCCCAGCTCCTACGAGCAGTACTTC. Full variable domain (rest looked up from reference TRBV7-8 and TRBJ2-7): GAGVSQSPRYKVAKRGQDVALRCDPISGHVSLFWYQQALGQGPEFLTYFQNEAQLDKSGLPSDRFFAERPEGSVSTLKIQRTQQEDSAVYLCASSPSSYEQYFGPGTRLTVT.

This rearrangement joins TRBV11-2 to TRBJ1-6; no firm D call. Germline V lookup: CDR1 SGHAT, CDR2 FQNNGV. The CDR3 totals 14 residues. With 1 base removed from V and 4 bases from J, the gap between germline ends came to 5 bases. CDR3 residues: CASSLGPYNSPLHF. CDR3 coding DNA: TGTGCCAGCAGCTTAGGGCCTTATAATTCACCCCTCCACTTT.

The V call is TRBV19, the J call TRBJ1-5; D perhaps matches TRBD1 (5 bases). Germline V CDR1 and CDR2: LNHDA, SQIVND (reference sequence). V shed 5 bases and J shed 2 bases, with 10 bases lying between them. The CDR3 contains 14 residues. The CDR3 DNA follows: TGTGCCAGTAGTCTCAGGGCGGGCAATCAGCCCCAGCATTTT. Encoded protein: CASSLRAGNQPQHF.

The chain's CDR3 is CASSPVETQYF. CDR3 DNA: TGTGCCAGCAGCCCCGTGGAGACCCAGTACTTC. This rearrangement joins TRBV11-2 to TRBJ2-5; no clear D gene. The CDR3 contains 11 residues. The germline V gene encodes CDR1 SGHAT and CDR2 FQNNGV. The V and J ends lost 5 bases and 5 bases respectively, with 6 bases between them.

The chain carries TRBV28 and TRBJ1-1, with 9 bases matching TRBD1. The CDR3 contains 18 residues. Germline V CDR1 and CDR2: MDHEN, SYDVKM. The J segment lost 1 base and the V segment lost 5 bases, leaving 14 bases of the junction unmatched. CDR3: CASSLPGQGVGGNTEAFF. CDR3 nucleotides: TGTGCCAGCAGTCTACCGGGACAGGGCGTGGGCGGGAACACTGAAGCTTTCTTT.

This clone was counted many times. An end of the junction does not agree with germline; a read error may underlie this. The chain links TRBV7-7 to TRBJ1-6; D is ambiguous. The CDR3 length is 18 residues. CDR1 is SSHAT and CDR2 is FNYEAQ in the germline V gene (reference sequence). The CDR3, as DNA: TGTGCTAGCAGCTTACGGGTTCCTGTGGAGGGTCGGAATTCACCCCTCCACTTT. Translation gives CASSLRVPVEGRNSPLHF.

The chain is built from TRBV5-1 and TRBJ2-1; 7 bases line up with TRBD2. The V and J ends lost 3 bases and 4 bases, in that order; junction bases with no gene match: 1. The CDR3 totals 13 residues. Per germline, CDR1 SGHRS and CDR2 YFSETQ. The CDR3 DNA sequence: TGCGCCAGCAGCTGGGAGGGGTACAATGAGCAGTTCTTC. Its translation is CASSWEGYNEQFF.

The DNA of the CDR3 is TGTGCCAGCAGCTTAGGTCGGGGGTCGCGCTCCTACGAGCAGTACTTC. Its protein is CASSLGRGSRSYEQYF. The gene calls are TRBV11-2 and TRBJ2-7; D is perhaps TRBD2 (6 bases). The CDR3 sequence is 16 residues long. The germline V gene encodes CDR1 SGHAT and CDR2 FQNNGV. V was pared by 1 base and J by 0 bases, with 13 bases between.